A selection of T cell receptor beta chains follows, all from one sample in a study of T cell repertoires in aging, cancer and after chemotherapy. TCRdb called the multiplex PCR reads again in MiXCR, with one record for every CDR3 protein. The table records roughly 1,700 distinct CDR3 sequences, roughly 20% of them present only once. The specimen was blood. The receptors shown here come from a human donor with a solid tumor. The CDR3 runs from the conserved cysteine through the conserved F or W. Fields, in order: J gene, D gene, clone size, V gene, CDR3 protein, CDR3 DNA. The D gene is left open where the match is weak. Where a row states a size, it is once, few, many or the class of an expanded clone; other rows omit it.

j_gene: TRBJ2-1
d_gene: TRBD2
abundance: -
v_gene: TRBV6-2/TRBV6-3
CDR3aa: CATSGGQFF
CDR3nt: TGTGCCACTAGCGGGGGGCAGTTCTTC

j_gene: TRBJ2-5
d_gene: TRBD2
abundance: -
v_gene: TRBV12-3/TRBV12-4
CDR3aa: CASSYSAGGAETQYF
CDR3nt: TGTGCCAGCAGTTACTCTGCGGGAGGGGCGGAGACCCAGTACTTC

j_gene: TRBJ1-1
d_gene: TRBD1
abundance: -
v_gene: TRBV25-1
CDR3aa: CASSDFYRQGTAEAFF
CDR3nt: TGTGCCAGCAGTGATTTTTACAGACAGGGTACTGCTGAAGCTTTCTTT

j_gene: TRBJ2-1
d_gene: TRBD2
abundance: -
v_gene: TRBV28
CDR3aa: CASTGGGYNEQFF
CDR3nt: TGTGCCAGCACCGGGGGGGGCTACAATGAGCAGTTCTTC

j_gene: TRBJ1-2
d_gene: TRBD1
abundance: large
v_gene: TRBV6-6
CDR3aa: CASSMSGQYGYTF
CDR3nt: TGTGCCAGCAGTATGTCGGGACAGTATGGCTACACCTTC

j_gene: TRBJ2-2
d_gene: -
abundance: medium-sized
v_gene: TRBV18
CDR3aa: CASSPNTGELFF
CDR3nt: TGTGCCAGCTCACCGAATACCGGGGAGCTGTTTTTT

j_gene: TRBJ1-5
d_gene: -
abundance: medium-sized
v_gene: TRBV19
CDR3aa: CASRLGAYVRQPQHF
CDR3nt: TGTGCCAGTAGGTTGGGGGCTTACGTAAGGCAGCCCCAGCATTTT

j_gene: TRBJ2-2
d_gene: TRBD2
abundance: -
v_gene: TRBV12-3/TRBV12-4
CDR3aa: CASSWTSGGAMNTGELFF
CDR3nt: TGTGCCAGCAGCTGGACTAGCGGGGGGGCAATGAACACCGGGGAGCTGTTTTTT

j_gene: TRBJ1-2
d_gene: TRBD1
abundance: -
v_gene: TRBV4-2
CDR3aa: CASSPWDRGDDYGYTF
CDR3nt: TGCGCCAGCAGCCCCTGGGACAGGGGGGATGACTATGGCTACACCTTC

j_gene: TRBJ2-1
d_gene: -
abundance: medium-sized
v_gene: TRBV6-5
CDR3aa: CASSSPRGTYNEQFF
CDR3nt: TGTGCCAGCAGTTCCCCCAGGGGTACCTACAATGAGCAGTTCTTC

j_gene: TRBJ1-2
d_gene: -
abundance: medium-sized
v_gene: TRBV6-2/TRBV6-3
CDR3aa: CASSYDGNYGYTF
CDR3nt: TGTGCCAGCAGTTACGACGGGAACTATGGCTACACCTTC

j_gene: TRBJ1-5
d_gene: TRBD1
abundance: -
v_gene: TRBV27
CDR3aa: CASSLRQGVDKPQHF
CDR3nt: TGTGCCAGCAGTTTACGACAGGGGGTTGATAAGCCCCAGCATTTT

j_gene: TRBJ1-1
d_gene: -
abundance: -
v_gene: TRBV7-2
CDR3aa: CASSLEGTWQENTEAFF
CDR3nt: TGTGCCAGCAGCTTAGAAGGGACCTGGCAAGAGAACACTGAAGCTTTCTTT

j_gene: TRBJ2-7
d_gene: TRBD1
abundance: medium-sized
v_gene: TRBV10-3
CDR3aa: CAIRTAGTDYEQYF
CDR3nt: TGTGCCATCAGGACTGCCGGGACAGATTACGAGCAGTACTTC

j_gene: TRBJ2-7
d_gene: -
abundance: few
v_gene: TRBV5-1
CDR3aa: CASSRTGSIYEQYF
CDR3nt: TGCGCCAGCAGCCGTACGGGATCTATCTACGAGCAGTACTTC

j_gene: TRBJ2-5
d_gene: -
abundance: medium-sized
v_gene: TRBV6-1
CDR3aa: CASSERPTWEALETQYF
CDR3nt: TGTGCCAGCAGTGAAAGGCCAACCTGGGAGGCCTTAGAGACCCAGTACTTC

j_gene: TRBJ2-1
d_gene: TRBD2
abundance: -
v_gene: TRBV5-1
CDR3aa: CASSYRGAGGRVNEQFF
CDR3nt: TGCGCCAGCAGCTATCGCGGAGCGGGGGGGCGAGTCAATGAGCAGTTCTTC

j_gene: TRBJ2-1
d_gene: TRBD2
abundance: few
v_gene: TRBV27
CDR3aa: CASTIFPAGSNEQFF
CDR3nt: TGTGCCAGCACTATATTCCCAGCGGGGTCGAATGAGCAGTTCTTC

j_gene: TRBJ2-3
d_gene: TRBD2
abundance: few
v_gene: TRBV20-1
CDR3aa: CSARSGRAPDTQYF
CDR3nt: TGCAGTGCTAGATCCGGGAGGGCCCCAGATACGCAGTATTTT

j_gene: TRBJ2-2
d_gene: -
abundance: -
v_gene: TRBV14
CDR3aa: CASSQSNGGELFF
CDR3nt: TGTGCCAGCAGCCAGTCCAACGGCGGGGAGCTGTTTTTT

j_gene: TRBJ2-5
d_gene: TRBD1
abundance: few
v_gene: TRBV5-1
CDR3aa: CASSLAVAGGQETQYF
CDR3nt: TGCGCCAGCAGCTTGGCTGTGGCAGGGGGTCAAGAGACCCAGTACTTC

j_gene: TRBJ2-7
d_gene: TRBD1
abundance: -
v_gene: TRBV30
CDR3aa: CAWSRTGGYEQYF
CDR3nt: TGTGCCTGGAGCCGGACAGGGGGCTACGAGCAGTACTTC

j_gene: TRBJ2-2
d_gene: -
abundance: large
v_gene: TRBV6-5
CDR3aa: CASSYSIAQPTGELFF
CDR3nt: TGTGCCAGCAGTTACTCGATCGCGCAGCCGACCGGGGAGCTGTTTTTT

j_gene: TRBJ1-6
d_gene: TRBD1
abundance: medium-sized
v_gene: TRBV27
CDR3aa: CASSPRTGGLNSPLHF
CDR3nt: TGTGCCAGCAGTCCACGGACAGGGGGCCTTAATTCACCCCTCCACTTT

j_gene: TRBJ2-5
d_gene: -
abundance: large
v_gene: TRBV15
CDR3aa: CATSRAGGPGETQYF
CDR3nt: TGTGCCACCAGCAGGGCAGGAGGGCCAGGGGAGACCCAGTACTTC

j_gene: TRBJ1-2
d_gene: TRBD1
abundance: medium-sized
v_gene: TRBV6-6
CDR3aa: CASSYAAGTGGIGYTF
CDR3nt: TGTGCCAGCAGTTACGCGGCCGGGACAGGGGGAATTGGCTACACCTTC

j_gene: TRBJ1-6
d_gene: TRBD1
abundance: few
v_gene: TRBV7-4
CDR3aa: CASRISGGTGGRWRSSPLHF
CDR3nt: TGTGCCAGCCGAATCTCAGGGGGGACAGGGGGGCGTTGGCGGAGTTCACCCCTCCACTTT

j_gene: TRBJ2-2
d_gene: -
abundance: -
v_gene: TRBV5-1
CDR3aa: CASSGTVNTGELFF
CDR3nt: TGCGCCAGCAGCGGCACAGTGAACACCGGGGAGCTGTTTTTT

j_gene: TRBJ1-6
d_gene: -
abundance: large
v_gene: TRBV27
CDR3aa: CASSLRGYNSPLHF
CDR3nt: TGTGCCAGCAGTTTACGAGGGTACAATTCACCCCTCCACTTT

j_gene: TRBJ2-1
d_gene: TRBD1
abundance: -
v_gene: TRBV5-6
CDR3aa: CASSLTGSDEQFF
CDR3nt: TGTGCCAGCAGTCTGACAGGGAGCGATGAGCAGTTCTTC

j_gene: TRBJ1-1
d_gene: -
abundance: medium-sized
v_gene: TRBV5-4
CDR3aa: CASSLPDNTEAFF
CDR3nt: TGTGCCAGCAGCCTCCCCGACAACACTGAAGCTTTCTTT

j_gene: TRBJ1-1
d_gene: TRBD1
abundance: large
v_gene: TRBV5-6
CDR3aa: CASSPSTGTEAFF
CDR3nt: TGTGCCAGCAGCCCTTCGACAGGGACGGAAGCTTTCTTT

j_gene: TRBJ1-1
d_gene: -
abundance: medium-sized
v_gene: TRBV10-3
CDR3aa: CAIRGQGGTEAFF
CDR3nt: TGTGCCATCAGGGGGCAGGGAGGGACTGAAGCTTTCTTT

j_gene: TRBJ2-1
d_gene: TRBD2
abundance: medium-sized
v_gene: TRBV20-1
CDR3aa: CSAESGVPDNEQFF
CDR3nt: TGCAGTGCGGAAAGCGGGGTGCCCGACAATGAGCAGTTCTTC

j_gene: TRBJ1-4
d_gene: -
abundance: -
v_gene: TRBV5-6
CDR3aa: CASSLDTNEKLFF
CDR3nt: TGTGCCAGCAGCTTGGACACTAATGAAAAACTGTTTTTT

j_gene: TRBJ2-7
d_gene: -
abundance: -
v_gene: TRBV7-2
CDR3aa: CASRGRIGYEQYF
CDR3nt: TGTGCCAGCAGGGGTCGGATCGGCTACGAGCAGTACTTC

j_gene: TRBJ2-7
d_gene: -
abundance: medium-sized
v_gene: TRBV20-1
CDR3aa: CSATRRTYEQYF
CDR3nt: TGCAGTGCAACCAGGCGAACCTACGAGCAGTACTTC

j_gene: TRBJ1-5
d_gene: TRBD1
abundance: -
v_gene: TRBV7-2
CDR3aa: CASSSEAGGYQPQHF
CDR3nt: TGTGCCAGCAGCTCCGAGGCAGGGGGCTATCAGCCCCAGCATTTT